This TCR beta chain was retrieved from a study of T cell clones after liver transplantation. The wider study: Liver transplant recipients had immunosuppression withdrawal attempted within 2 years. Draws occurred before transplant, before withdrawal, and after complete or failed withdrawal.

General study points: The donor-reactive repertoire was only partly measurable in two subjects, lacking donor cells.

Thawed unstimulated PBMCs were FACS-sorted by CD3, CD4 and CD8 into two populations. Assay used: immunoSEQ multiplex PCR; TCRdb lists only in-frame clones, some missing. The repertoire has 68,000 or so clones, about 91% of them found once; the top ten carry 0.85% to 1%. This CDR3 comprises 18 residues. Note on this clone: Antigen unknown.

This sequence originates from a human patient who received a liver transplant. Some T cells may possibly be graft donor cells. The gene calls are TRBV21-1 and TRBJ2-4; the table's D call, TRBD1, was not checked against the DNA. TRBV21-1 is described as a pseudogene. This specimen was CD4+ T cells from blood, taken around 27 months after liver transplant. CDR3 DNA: TGTGCCAGCAGCTTCGAAACCGGGACATTCTTAGCCAAAAACATTCAGTACTTC. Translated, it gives CASSFETGTFLAKNIQYF.